Following are 15 T cell receptor beta chains from one sample sequenced in a study of T cell repertoires in aging, cancer and after chemotherapy. A mixed TRB-A/B primer pool amplified rearranged TRB by multiplex touch-down PCR. Each CDR3 protein gets one entry after TCRdb re-called the multiplex PCR reads with MiXCR. The sample yields 4,500 to 5,000 distinct CDR3 sequences, around 35% seen once. Amplification of TCR beta used genomic DNA extracted from peripheral blood. The sequenced sample consisted of blood. The receptors originated from a human donor with a blood cancer.

The rearrangement links TRBV6-5 to TRBJ1-1; D uncertain. V was trimmed by 4 bases and J by 1 base, leaving 13 bases between them. Per germline, CDR1 MNHEY and CDR2 SVGAGI. The CDR3 is 15 residues long. This CDR3 reads CASSSVKTGNTEAFF. The CDR3 DNA is TGTGCCAGCAGTTCCGTCAAGACTGGGAACACTGAAGCTTTCTTT.

The chain has TRBV7-2 and TRBJ2-7; no definite D call. Trimming took off 2 bases at V and 5 bases at J, with 10 bases between the two ends. CDR3 size: 13 residues. Germline values: CDR1 SGHTA, CDR2 FQGNSA. The CDR3 DNA reads as TGTGCCAGCAGCTTAAAGCTGGCCCACGAGCAGTACTTC. Protein product: CASSLKLAHEQYF.

The chain joins TRBV19 to TRBJ1-5; 10 bases align to TRBD1. J lost 3 bases, V lost 6 bases, and 11 bases had no gene match. The CDR3 consists of 17 residues. The germline gives CDR1 LNHDA, CDR2 SQIVND (reference sequence). The CDR3 protein is CASSSLGTGAHNQPQHF. The CDR3 region has the DNA TGTGCCAGTAGCAGTCTCGGGACAGGGGCGCACAATCAGCCCCAGCATTTT.

The rearrangement links TRBV12-3 or TRBV12-4 to TRBJ2-7, with unresolved D. The CDR3 sequence is 12 residues long. The V end was cut by 3 bases, the J end by 0 bases, with 3 bases between. CDR3 sequence reads: CASSFASYEQYF. The CDR3 region has the DNA TGTGCCAGCAGTTTTGCCTCCTACGAGCAGTACTTC.

This clonotype appeared once. The chain joins TRBV15 to TRBJ1-2; possibly TRBD1 for D (5 bases). The germline CDR1 and CDR2 sequences are LNHNV and YYDKDF (reference sequence). The CDR3 length is 15 residues. Trimming took 1 base from V and 5 from J, leaving 14 bases between them. The CDR3 DNA sequence: TGTGCCACCAGCAGAGGTCTGGGGGGTTGGTATGGCTACACCTTC. Its protein product is CATSRGLGGWYGYTF.

The chain combines TRBV14 with TRBJ2-6; D possibly uses TRBD1 or TRBD2 (5 bases each). The germline V and J ends were trimmed by 2 bases and 4 bases, with 12 bases remaining between them. Germline V gives CDR1 SGHDN, CDR2 FVKESK. This CDR3 comprises 16 residues. Here the CDR3 reads CASSQRGARGANVLTF. In DNA form, the CDR3 reads TGTGCCAGCAGCCAACGAGGGGCGCGCGGGGCCAACGTCCTGACTTTC.

This rearrangement joins TRBV29-1 to TRBJ2-3; D is uncertain. The CDR3 is made up of 16 amino acids. The ends were cut back, 0 bases at V and 0 bases at J, with 13 bases in the middle. CDR1 is SQVTM, CDR2 ANQGSEA, per germline. The CDR3 nucleotides read TGCAGCGTTGAAGATAGGTTGCAGACAAGCACAGATACGCAGTATTTT. Encoded protein: CSVEDRLQTSTDTQYF.

V usage is TRBV10-3 and J usage is TRBJ1-1; no reliable D call. The CDR3 sequence is 15 residues long. Trimming removed 2 bases at V and 4 bases at J, with 14 bases between. CDR1 is ENHRY and CDR2 is SYGVKD in the germline V gene. CDR3 nucleotide sequence: TGTGCCATCAGTGAGGGGAGGGCGCAGAGCACTGAAGCTTTCTTT. Its protein product is CAISEGRAQSTEAFF.

The chain combines TRBV6-6 with TRBJ1-5; 7 bases fit TRBD1. Germline V CDR1 and CDR2: MNHNY, SVGAGI (reference sequence). The CDR3 extends over 14 amino acids. V dropped 6 bases and J dropped 5; count of bases not matched to a gene: 7. The CDR3 nucleotides read TGTGCCAGCAGCCATACAGGGGTGGATCAGCCCCAGCATTTT. This encodes CASSHTGVDQPQHF.

This chain uses TRBV27 with TRBJ1-1; the D is unclear. The germline V gene encodes CDR1 MNHEY and CDR2 SMNVEV (reference sequence). CDR3 length: 11 residues. Trimming cost V 6 bases and J 1 base, with 3 bases left between them. The CDR3 sequence is CASRKNTEAFF. The CDR3 DNA follows: TGTGCCAGCAGGAAGAACACTGAAGCTTTCTTT.

With respect to this clonotype: A much larger clonotype is one base distant, so this may be a read error. The chain carries TRBV11-1 and TRBJ2-5, with 9 bases aligning to TRBD1. Unmatched junction bases numbered 9, after V lost 7 bases and J lost 0 bases. This CDR3 has 16 amino acids. Germline CDR1 reads SGHAT; CDR2 reads FQDESV (reference sequence). CDR3 residues: CASIAPGTGYQETQYF. The CDR3, as DNA: TGTGCCAGCATCGCCCCCGGGACAGGGTACCAAGAGACCCAGTACTTC.

By sample fraction, this clonotype is medium-sized. The rearrangement links TRBV15 to TRBJ1-6, with D unresolved. Germline CDR1 reads LNHNV; CDR2 reads YYDKDF (reference sequence). The length of the CDR3 is 13 residues. V lost 3 bases and J 10 bases, leaving 10 bases between the germline ends. The CDR3 coding sequence is TGTGCCACCAGCAGTCCTGGCCTATCACCCCTCCACTTT. Its protein is CATSSPGLSPLHF. The full variable domain, completed using reference TRBV15 and TRBJ1-6, is DAMVIQNPRYQVTQFGKPVTLSCSQTLNHNVMYWYQQKSSQAPKLLFHYYDKDFNNEADTPDNFQSRRPNTSFCFLDIRSPGLGDTAMYLCATSSPGLSPLHFGNGTRLTVT.

This clonotype was counted between two and nine times. V usage is TRBV6-1 and J usage is TRBJ1-2; no clear D. The CDR3 contains 14 residues. V dropped 2 bases and J dropped 3 bases, with 10 bases sitting between them. Per germline, CDR1 MNHNS and CDR2 SASEGT. The CDR3 region has the DNA TGTGCCAGCAGTGAACTCATGGCAGACTATGGCTACACCTTC. Translation: CASSELMADYGYTF.

This chain joins TRBV20-1 and TRBJ1-2; D is uncertain. Germline values: CDR1 DFQATT, CDR2 SNEGSKA (reference sequence). V was shortened by 0 bases and J by 3 bases, with 8 bases between the two germline ends. The CDR3 extends over 13 amino acids. Here the CDR3 DNA reads TGCAGTGCTAGAGATCCAGTCCACTATGGCTACACCTTC. This sequence encodes CSARDPVHYGYTF.

The rearrangement links TRBV20-1 to TRBJ1-6, with 9 bases identical to TRBD1. V lost 3 bases, J lost 11 bases, and 5 bases stayed unmatched. Looked up from germline, CDR1 is DFQATT and CDR2 is SNEGSKA (reference sequence). The CDR3 is 13 residues long. For the CDR3, the DNA is TGCAGTGCTAGGGGAACAGGGGGCACACCCCTCCACTTT. Its translation: CSARGTGGTPLHF.